These 15 T cell receptor beta chains were sequenced from one sample in a study of vaccination and CD4 T cells after COVID-19. The antigens for these receptors are not known. The Oncomine TCR Beta short-read assay generated sequence data from the DNA of cultured CD4+ T cells. TCRdb itself ran the PCR reads through MiXCR, one entry per CDR3 protein. The data hold roughly 9,500 distinct CDR3 sequences, with about 59% observed a single time. Treatment specified: roughly nine-day PBMC culture with coronavirus spike peptide pools or control peptides (ViraFEST assay). The material sequenced was CD4+ T cells from blood, cultured in vitro. The receptors stem from a human donor who had recovered from COVID-19.

The chain employs TRBV7-2 and TRBJ2-1, with TRBD1 as a possible D gene (6 bases). V was shortened by 6 bases and J by 8 bases, with 17 bases between the two germline ends. This CDR3 has 14 residues. Germline V gene sequence: CDR1 SGHTA, CDR2 FQGNSA. CDR3 in DNA: TGTGCCAGCAGTGAACAGGGTTATTACGATGAGCAGTTCTTC. Its translation is CASSEQGYYDEQFF.

This rearrangement joins TRBV20-1 to TRBJ2-7, with D unresolved. The V end was cut by 3 bases, the J end by 6 bases, with 21 bases between. From germline, CDR1 is DFQATT and CDR2 SNEGSKA (reference sequence). The CDR3 has 15 residues. CDR3 DNA: TGCAGTGCTAGCCCCTTTAACCCACAGAGGAGCGAGCAGTACTTC. Amino acid sequence: CSASPFNPQRSEQYF.

The CDR3 DNA sequence: TGCAGTGCTTTAACGGTTTCGCAGTTATCCTCCGGGGAGCTGTTTTTT. Translating it yields CSALTVSQLSSGELFF. The V gene is TRBV20-1, the J gene TRBJ2-2; D remains ambiguous. CDR1 DFQATT and CDR2 SNEGSKA come from the germline V gene (reference sequence). The V end was cut by 5 bases, the J end by 6 bases, with 22 bases between. CDR3 length: 16 residues.

V is TRBV27 and J is TRBJ2-7; no clear D. This CDR3 is 12 amino acids long. Germline CDR1 MNHEY, CDR2 SMNVEV (reference sequence). The CDR3 coding sequence is TGTGCAAAGACACCCGGAAATTACGAGCAGTACTTC. Translation: CAKTPGNYEQYF.

The chain has TRBV6-2 or TRBV6-3 and TRBJ2-2, with D unresolved. CDR3 length: 13 amino acids. V lost 2 bases and J lost 3, with 4 bases in between. The germline V gene encodes CDR1 MNHEY and CDR2 SVGEGT. The CDR3 DNA sequence: TGTGCCAGCAGTTACAGGGACACCGGGGAGCTGTTTTTT. Encoded protein: CASSYRDTGELFF.

V and J are TRBV20-1 and TRBJ2-7; 11 positions agree with TRBD2. The CDR3 contains 14 residues. With V trimmed by 7 bases and J by 4 bases, 9 bases remained unmatched. In germline, CDR1 is DFQATT, CDR2 SNEGSKA (reference sequence). The CDR3, as DNA: TGCAGTGGCCTTAAAAGACTAGCGGGGTACGAGCAGTACTTC. Translated: CSGLKRLAGYEQYF.

The chain links TRBV7-2 to TRBJ2-7; possible D gene TRBD1, 6 bases. V was clipped by 8 bases and J by 6 bases, with 20 bases between them. CDR1 and CDR2 (germline): SGHTA, FQGNSA. This CDR3 region has 14 residues. The CDR3 region is CASASGQGYSEQYF. CDR3 nucleotide sequence: TGTGCCAGCGCCTCGGGACAAGGATACTCCGAGCAGTACTTC.

The rearrangement joins TRBV27 to TRBJ1-6; a possible D gene is TRBD1 (5 bases). This CDR3 has 14 amino acids. Trimming left V 7 bases short and J 7 bases short, with 14 bases between. From germline, CDR1 is MNHEY and CDR2 SMNVEV (reference sequence). The CDR3 bases are TGTGCCAGCAAGCTCAGGGAGCGGAATTCACCCCTCCACTTT. It codes for CASKLRERNSPLHF.

The rearrangement links TRBV7-3 to TRBJ2-2; D remains ambiguous. The CDR3 length is 14 residues. CDR1 SGHTA and CDR2 FQGTGA come from the germline V gene. The V gene lost 0 bases and the J gene lost 7 bases, with 9 bases spanning the gap. The chain's CDR3 is CASSLTGGIGELFF. The CDR3 DNA reads TGTGCCAGCAGCTTAACCGGCGGAATCGGGGAGCTGTTTTTT.

The chain joins TRBV2 to TRBJ1-1; unclear D gene. Germline V gives CDR1 SNHLY, CDR2 FYNNEI. V was clipped by 7 bases and J by 1 base, with 13 bases between them. The CDR3 length is 14 residues. The CDR3 DNA sequence: TGTGCCAGCAATGCAGTGGCAACGAACACTGAAGCTTTCTTT. Amino acid sequence: CASNAVATNTEAFF.

The sample holds a few counts of this clonotype. The chain combines TRBV27 with TRBJ1-5, with D maybe TRBD1 (5 bases). There are 15 residues in the CDR3. Germline values: CDR1 MNHEY, CDR2 SMNVEV (reference sequence). Trimming took 4 bases from V and 2 from J, leaving 12 bases between them. CDR3 nucleotides: TGTGCCAGCAGTTCGAGGGGACCTCGCAATCAGCCCCAGCATTTT. It specifies CASSSRGPRNQPQHF.

This clonotype has only one observation. The chain employs TRBV1 and TRBJ2-3; TRBD1 reflects the table's D call only, with no check against the DNA. TRBV1 is tagged as a pseudogene. The CDR3 spans 16 residues. The CDR3 DNA sequence: TGCACCAGCAGCCAAGAAGTAAGGGACCACACAGATACGCAGTATTTT. This codes for CTSSQEVRDHTDTQYF.

This clonotype was observed a few times. The chain recombines TRBV24-1 with TRBJ1-5, with D tentatively TRBD1 (5 bases). The V end was cut by 7 bases, the J end by 6 bases, with 15 bases between. The CDR3 is 14 residues long. Germline CDR1 and CDR2: KGHDR and SFDVKD. The CDR3 nucleotides are TGTGCCACCAGCCCCACAGGTGCGGCTCAGCCCCAGCATTTT. Residues: CATSPTGAAQPQHF.

This clonotype was counted only a few times. The chain uses TRBV6-1 and TRBJ1-1, with 7 bases lining up with TRBD1. V gave up 6 bases and J gave up 4 bases; unmatched junction bases: 11. Germline CDR1 and CDR2: MNHNS and SASEGT. This CDR3 is built from 15 residues. The CDR3 region has the DNA TGTGCCAGCAGATTACGGGCAGACAGGGCCACTGAAGCTTTCTTT. Translating gives CASRLRADRATEAFF.

This chain links TRBV20-1 with TRBJ2-5; 8 bases fit TRBD1. The CDR3 totals 16 residues. Per the germline V gene, CDR1 is DFQATT and CDR2 is SNEGSKA (reference sequence). V shed 0 bases and J 4 bases; nucleotides not matched to a gene: 10. CDR3 DNA: TGCAGTGCTAGAGATCGGGTGCAGGGGGCGTTAGAGACCCAGTACTTC. Translation: CSARDRVQGALETQYF.